This T cell receptor beta chain came from a study of regulatory T cells in long-lasting Graves disease. General study points: Persistent disease exhibited a predilection for TRBV28, TRBJ1-2 and TRBJ2-5. Study of thyroid tissue was not done, with only peripheral blood studied.

With respect to this clonotype: The antigen is undetermined.

Assembly of TCR beta libraries relied on iRepertoire HTBI primers together with Arm-PCR of CDR3 regions. Each CDR3 protein is one row after TCRdb ran MiXCR on the multiplex PCR reads. The profile shows approximately 460,000 distinct CDR3 sequences, over 15% of them singletons. Germline V CDR1 and CDR2: MNHEY, SVGEGT. The CDR3 loop spans 12 amino acids. Trimming stripped 7 bases from V and 7 bases from J, with 11 bases between. The time point denotes: newly diagnosed GD, antithyroid drugs for less than 3 months. PBMC-extracted RNA yielded the TCR library. This same sample was also taken into another study, of T cells in Graves' hyperthyroidism and ophthalmopathy. This second report adds: First-round RT-PCR with HTBI primers amplified the TCR CDR3 region. From stable hyperthyroidism, ophthalmopathy was separated by a 13 V-J model.

This sequence originates from a woman aged 30 to 39 with Graves disease. The chain carries TRBV6-2 or TRBV6-3 and TRBJ2-4; D could derive from TRBD1 or TRBD2 (6 bases each). Sequenced material: peripheral blood mononuclear cells (PBMCs), taken at new diagnosis, from a patient treated with antithyroid drugs. CDR3 loop: CASTLGGNIQYF. CDR3 in DNA: TGTGCCAGCACATTAGGGGGGAACATTCAGTACTTC.